This TCR beta chain was recorded in a study of shared T cell receptors in the human thymus. Sequencing used immunoSEQ multiplex PCR; TCRdb keeps in-frame clones, though not all of them. Among more than 550,000 clones listed, approximately 87% were seen once. The sample holds one count of this clone. J gave up 2 bases and V 8 bases, and 13 bases lay outside the gene matches. Germline V gene data show CDR1 as GTSNPN and CDR2 as SVGIG (reference sequence). The CDR3 length is 16 residues. These data were likewise used in another study, on human thymus T cells. That paper notes: Thymus tissue was removed during corrective cardiac surgery. Thymic TCR repertoires of unrelated people reportedly overlapped highly.

The sequenced material came from thymocytes. The TCR originated in a boy under three years old with a congenital heart defect. The chain joins TRBV30 to TRBJ2-2; 8 bases align to TRBD2. CDR3 nucleotides: TGTGCCCGCCTTCGGGGGGGGGCGCGAAACACCGGGGAGCTGTTTTTT. Translation gives CARLRGGARNTGELFF.